The text below deals with one TCR beta chain. Methods used by the authors: Nucleated cell counts were estimated from reference gene primer amplification. Measured with immunoSEQ multiplex PCR; TCRdb has only the in-frame clones, and not every one. The V and J calls and the clone size are those of that table, but D and trimming were determined from the DNA. The sample shows around 140,000 clones, roughly 87% of them seen only once. These data come from a study of blood T cell repertoires in COVID-19. Study details: The United States, Italy and Spain provided the acute and convalescent COVID-19 samples. From T cells, B-cell-depleted T cells, or PBMCs came the material, which was cDNA or gDNA.

Germline lookup yields CDR1 SGHDT and CDR2 YYEEEE. There are 14 residues in the CDR3. Trimming removed 2 bases from V and 3 bases from J; junction bases left unmatched: 2. This receptor was taken from a human donor in a cohort sampled during active COVID-19. The rearrangement joins TRBV5-6 to TRBJ2-7; 10 positions match TRBD1. Sequencing was carried out using peripheral blood. CDR3 in amino acids: CASSFGQGGYEQYF. Written as DNA, the CDR3 is TGTGCCAGCAGCTTTGGACAGGGGGGCTACGAGCAGTACTTC.